Listed below are T cell receptor beta chains from one sample, sequenced in a study of CD8+ T cells in alopecia areata. Profiling relied on immunoSEQ multiplex PCR, and the TCRdb table lists in-frame clones only, not all of them. The repertoire holds under 150,000 clones, less than 65% seen once, with 35% to 40% in the top ten. The sequenced sample consisted of CD8+ T cells sorted from blood. These receptors originate from a human donor in good health. The CDR3 runs from the conserved cysteine through the conserved F or W. D genes are given only for firm matches. Expanded clones are given a class, and other clones once, few, many or no size at all.

CDR3,DNA,J,D,V,size
CASSYTSLTGDQPQHF,TGTGCCAGCAGTTACACCTCCCTGACAGGGGATCAGCCCCAGCATTTT,TRBJ1-5,TRBD1,TRBV6-6,few
CASSYTSSANNEQFF,TGCGCCAGCAGCTATACCTCTAGCGCGAACAATGAGCAGTTCTTC,TRBJ2-1,-,TRBV5-1,-
CASSLVDSGRHEQYF,TGTGCCAGCAGCTTAGTCGACAGCGGGAGACACGAGCAGTACTTC,TRBJ2-7,TRBD2,TRBV7-2,-
CASSQRGVPSSYEQYF,TGCGCCAGCAGCCAACGAGGGGTCCCCAGCTCCTACGAGCAGTACTTC,TRBJ2-7,-,TRBV4-1,-
CASSRTGRSSFF,TGTGCCAGCAGCCGTACGGGACGGTCAAGTTTCTTT,TRBJ1-1,-,TRBV28,-
CASRDRGRGDEQYF,TGTGCCAGCAGGGACAGGGGGCGCGGAGACGAGCAGTACTTC,TRBJ2-7,TRBD1,TRBV5-4,few
CASSFGNEQFF,TGTGCCAGCAGCTTCGGAAATGAGCAGTTCTTC,TRBJ2-1,-,TRBV11-2,-
CASSFSGLGNQPQHF,TGTGCCAGCAGCTTTTCCGGCCTTGGAAATCAGCCCCAGCATTTT,TRBJ1-5,-,TRBV7-9,-
CASSVDGSVSSAQYF,TGTGCCAGCAGCGTAGATGGTAGTGTCTCCAGCGCGCAGTACTTC,TRBJ2-7,-,TRBV9,-
CASSLYRGREQYF,TGTGCCAGCAGCCTATACAGGGGGCGCGAGCAGTACTTC,TRBJ2-7,TRBD1,TRBV27,-
CSVGSASNQPQHF,TGCAGCGTTGGGTCAGCTAGCAATCAGCCCCAGCATTTT,TRBJ1-5,-,TRBV29-1,-
CASSLGAGTDTQYF,TGCGCCAGCAGCTTGGGAGCGGGGACAGATACGCAGTATTTT,TRBJ2-3,TRBD2,TRBV5-1,-
CSVPRTASGGTEAFF,TGCAGCGTCCCAAGGACCGCGAGTGGGGGCACTGAAGCTTTCTTT,TRBJ1-1,-,TRBV29-1,few
CASRETGWTEAFF,TGTGCCAGCAGAGAAACAGGGTGGACTGAAGCTTTCTTT,TRBJ1-1,-,TRBV14,few
CSALATGHLNTEAFF,TGCAGCGCCCTCGCCACGGGACACCTGAACACTGAAGCTTTCTTT,TRBJ1-1,-,TRBV29-1,-
CAWDYNTGELFF,TGTGCCTGGGACTACAACACCGGGGAGCTGTTTTTT,TRBJ2-2,-,TRBV30,once
CASSQAGQTETQYF,TGCGCCAGCAGCCAAGCGGGACAGACGGAGACCCAGTACTTC,TRBJ2-5,TRBD1,TRBV4-1,-
CAWSEGPVEQFF,TGTGCCTGGTCGGAAGGGCCCGTTGAGCAGTTCTTC,TRBJ2-1,-,TRBV30,few
CASSSRDDSGNTIYF,TGTGCCAGCAGCTCGAGGGATGACAGTGGAAACACCATATATTTT,TRBJ1-3,-,TRBV13,-
CASSPGDEAFF,TGTGCCAGCAGTCCCGGGGACGAAGCTTTCTTT,TRBJ1-1,-,TRBV25-1,many
CASSWGGVSSYEQYF,TGTGCCAGCAGCTGGGGAGGGGTCAGCTCCTACGAGCAGTACTTC,TRBJ2-7,TRBD2,TRBV11-2,-
CAWARVGEQFF,TGTGCCTGGGCCAGGGTCGGTGAGCAGTTCTTC,TRBJ2-1,-,TRBV30,-
CSVRSGGDPAYNEQFF,TGCAGCGTCCGAAGTGGGGGGGACCCAGCATACAATGAGCAGTTCTTC,TRBJ2-1,TRBD2,TRBV29-1,-
CSVEGGLAGFDGMRRLF,TGCAGCGTTGAGGGGGGACTAGCGGGATTTGATGGTATGCGTAGGCTCTTC,TRBJ2-1,TRBD2,TRBV29-1,-
CASSRGQGHYGYTF,TGTGCCAGCAGCCGCGGACAGGGGCACTATGGCTACACCTTC,TRBJ1-2,TRBD1,TRBV6-5,-
CASSKDPTGGMGYTPRNEQFF,TGTGCCAGTAGTAAAGACCCGACAGGGGGGATGGGTTACACGCCACGCAATGAGCAGTTCTTC,TRBJ2-1,TRBD1,TRBV19,-
CASSEGQGYNEQFF,TGTGCCAGTAGTGAGGGACAGGGCTACAATGAGCAGTTCTTC,TRBJ2-1,TRBD1,TRBV19,few
CASSFVYGDKNTGELFF,TGCGCCAGCAGCTTCGTCTATGGGGACAAGAACACCGGGGAGCTGTTTTTT,TRBJ2-2,-,TRBV4-1,-
CSVGSHSYYEQYF,TGCAGCGTTGGGTCGCACAGCTACTACGAGCAGTACTTC,TRBJ2-7,-,TRBV29-1,few
CASSHSGQGGYGYTF,TGCGCCAGCAGCCACTCGGGACAGGGGGGATATGGCTACACCTTC,TRBJ1-2,TRBD1,TRBV4-1,-
CASSSGLAENEQFF,TGTGCCAGCAGCTCGGGACTAGCTGAGAATGAGCAGTTCTTC,TRBJ2-1,TRBD2,TRBV7-8,-
CASSHPKTGVDAETQYF,TGCGCCAGCAGCCACCCCAAGACAGGGGTGGATGCGGAGACCCAGTACTTC,TRBJ2-5,TRBD1,TRBV4-1,-
CASRQGPGVSYEQYF,TGTGCCAGCAGACAGGGACCGGGAGTCTCCTACGAGCAGTACTTC,TRBJ2-7,-,TRBV6-6,-
CASSRTLQETQYF,TGTGCCAGCAGCCGGACACTACAAGAGACCCAGTACTTC,TRBJ2-5,-,TRBV7-9,-
CSAKEDYGYTF,TGCAGCGCCAAGGAAGACTATGGCTACACCTTC,TRBJ1-2,-,TRBV29-1,few
CASSPDSATNEKLFF,TGTGCCAGCAGCCCGGACAGTGCAACTAATGAAAAACTGTTTTTT,TRBJ1-4,-,TRBV7-9,many
CSVESRALNSYNEQFF,TGCAGCGTTGAATCGCGGGCCCTGAACTCCTACAATGAGCAGTTCTTC,TRBJ2-1,-,TRBV29-1,few
CASSDSERDRETQYF,TGTGCCAGCAGCGACAGCGAGCGGGATCGGGAGACCCAGTACTTC,TRBJ2-5,TRBD2,TRBV9,-
CASSFLQGTDTQYF,TGTGCCAGCAGTTTCCTTCAGGGAACAGATACGCAGTATTTT,TRBJ2-3,-,TRBV28,many
CASSSASGSNEQFF,TGTGCCAGCAGTAGTGCTAGCGGGAGTAATGAGCAGTTCTTC,TRBJ2-1,TRBD2,TRBV27,once
CASSQDGNQETQYF,TGTGCCAGCAGCCAGGACGGCAACCAAGAGACCCAGTACTTC,TRBJ2-5,-,TRBV11-2,-
CSVEDNHRAPLDGYTF,TGCAGCGTTGAAGATAATCACCGGGCCCCTCTTGATGGCTACACCTTC,TRBJ1-2,-,TRBV29-1,few